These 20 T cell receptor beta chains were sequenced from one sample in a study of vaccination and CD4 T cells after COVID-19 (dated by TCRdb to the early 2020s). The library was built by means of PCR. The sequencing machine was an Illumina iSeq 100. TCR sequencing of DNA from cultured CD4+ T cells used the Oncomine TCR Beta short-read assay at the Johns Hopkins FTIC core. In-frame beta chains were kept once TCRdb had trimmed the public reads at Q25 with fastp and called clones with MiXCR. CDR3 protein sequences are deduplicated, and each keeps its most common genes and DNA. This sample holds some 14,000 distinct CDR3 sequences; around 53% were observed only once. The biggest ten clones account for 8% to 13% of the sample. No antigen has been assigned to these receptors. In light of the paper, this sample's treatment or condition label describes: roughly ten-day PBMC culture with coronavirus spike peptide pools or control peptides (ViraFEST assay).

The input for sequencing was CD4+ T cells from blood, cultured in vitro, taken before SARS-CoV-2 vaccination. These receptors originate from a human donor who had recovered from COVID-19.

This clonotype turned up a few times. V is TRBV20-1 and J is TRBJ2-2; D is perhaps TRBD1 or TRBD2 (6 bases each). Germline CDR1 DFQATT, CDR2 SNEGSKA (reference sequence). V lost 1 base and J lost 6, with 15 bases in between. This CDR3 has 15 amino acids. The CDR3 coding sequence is TGCAGTGCTAGAGCTAAGGGGGGTAGCTCCGGGGAGCTGTTTTTT. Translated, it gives CSARAKGGSSGELFF.

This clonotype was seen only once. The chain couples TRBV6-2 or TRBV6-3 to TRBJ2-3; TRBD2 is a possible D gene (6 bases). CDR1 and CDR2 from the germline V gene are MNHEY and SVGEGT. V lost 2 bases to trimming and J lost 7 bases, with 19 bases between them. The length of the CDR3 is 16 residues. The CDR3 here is CASSYVGGGPTNTQYF. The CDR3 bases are TGTGCCAGCAGTTACGTGGGGGGTGGCCCAACCAATACGCAGTATTTT.

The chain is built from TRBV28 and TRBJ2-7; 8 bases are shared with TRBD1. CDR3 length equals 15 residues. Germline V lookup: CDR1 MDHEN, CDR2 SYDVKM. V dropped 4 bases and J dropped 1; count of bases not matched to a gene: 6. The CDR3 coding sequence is TGTGCCAGCAGTTCCCCGGGACAGGCGTCCTACGAGCAGTACTTC. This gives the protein CASSSPGQASYEQYF.

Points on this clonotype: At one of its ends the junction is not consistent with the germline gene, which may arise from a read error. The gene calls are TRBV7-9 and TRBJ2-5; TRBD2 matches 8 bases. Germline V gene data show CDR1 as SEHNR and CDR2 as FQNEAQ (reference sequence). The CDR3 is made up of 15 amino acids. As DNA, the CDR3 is TGCGCCAGCAGCCTAAGCCCGGGGGGGCAAGAGACCCAGTACTTC. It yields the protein CASSLSPGGQETQYF.

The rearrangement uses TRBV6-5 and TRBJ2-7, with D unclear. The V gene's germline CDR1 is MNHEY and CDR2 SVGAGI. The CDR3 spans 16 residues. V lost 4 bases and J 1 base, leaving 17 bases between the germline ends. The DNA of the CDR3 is TGTGCCAGCAGTTCCCCGGAAAAAGTCGGGTCCTACGAGCAGTACTTC. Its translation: CASSSPEKVGSYEQYF.

The CDR3 nucleotides read TGTGCCAGCAGCTTGGAATTCATCGGCAGGGCGGGGGAGCAGTACTTC. Its protein product is CASSLEFIGRAGEQYF. The gene calls are TRBV5-5 and TRBJ2-7; D perhaps matches TRBD2 (6 bases). This CDR3 comprises 16 residues. Germline values: CDR1 SGHKS, CDR2 YYEKEE (reference sequence). Trimming took 0 bases from V and 7 from J, leaving 20 bases between them. The full variable domain, rest sourced from reference TRBV5-5 and TRBJ2-7, is DAGVTQSPTHLIKTRGQQVTLRCSPISGHKSVSWYQQVLGQGPQFIFQYYEKEERGRGNFPDRFSARQFPNYSSELNVNALLLGDSALYLCASSLEFIGRAGEQYFGPGTRLTVT.

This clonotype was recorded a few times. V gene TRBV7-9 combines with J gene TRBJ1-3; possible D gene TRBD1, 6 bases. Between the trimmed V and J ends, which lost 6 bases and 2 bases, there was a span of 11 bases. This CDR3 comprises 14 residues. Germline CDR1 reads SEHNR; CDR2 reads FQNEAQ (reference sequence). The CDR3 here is CASSPGTTGNTIYF. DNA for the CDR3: TGTGCCAGCAGTCCCGGGACAACTGGAAACACCATATATTTT.

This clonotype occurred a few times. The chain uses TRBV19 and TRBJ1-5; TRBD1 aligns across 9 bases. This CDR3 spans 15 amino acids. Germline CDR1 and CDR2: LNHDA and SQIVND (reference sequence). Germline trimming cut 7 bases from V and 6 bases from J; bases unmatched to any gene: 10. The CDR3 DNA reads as TGTGCCAGTACCATACAGGGGGCGGGGGGTCAGCCCCAGCATTTT. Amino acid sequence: CASTIQGAGGQPQHF.

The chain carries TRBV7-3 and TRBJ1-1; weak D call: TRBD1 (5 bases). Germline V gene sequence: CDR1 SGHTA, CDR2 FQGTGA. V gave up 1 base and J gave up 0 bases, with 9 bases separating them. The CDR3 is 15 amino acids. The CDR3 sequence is CASSLRGSLNTEAFF. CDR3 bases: TGTGCCAGCAGCTTAAGGGGCAGCTTGAACACTGAAGCTTTCTTT.

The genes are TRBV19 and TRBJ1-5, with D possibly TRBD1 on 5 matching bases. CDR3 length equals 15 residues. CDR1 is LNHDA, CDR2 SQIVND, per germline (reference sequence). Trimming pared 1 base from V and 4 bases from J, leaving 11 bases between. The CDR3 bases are TGTGCCAGTAGTATAGGCCTCGGGGGGAATCAGCCCCAGCATTTT. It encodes CASSIGLGGNQPQHF.

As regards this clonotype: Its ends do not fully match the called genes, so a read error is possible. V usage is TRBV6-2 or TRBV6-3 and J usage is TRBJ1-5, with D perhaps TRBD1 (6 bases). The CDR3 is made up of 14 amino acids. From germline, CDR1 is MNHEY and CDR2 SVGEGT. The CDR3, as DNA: TGTGCCAGCAGTTACTCCCGGGGGCAGGGGCCCCAGCTTTTT. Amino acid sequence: CASSYSRGQGPQLF.

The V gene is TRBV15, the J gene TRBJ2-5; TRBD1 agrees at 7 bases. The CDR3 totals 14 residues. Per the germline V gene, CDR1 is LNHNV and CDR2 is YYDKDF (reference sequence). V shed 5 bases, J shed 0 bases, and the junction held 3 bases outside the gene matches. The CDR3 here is CATSGGQYQETQYF. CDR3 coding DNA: TGTGCCACCAGCGGGGGACAGTACCAAGAGACCCAGTACTTC.

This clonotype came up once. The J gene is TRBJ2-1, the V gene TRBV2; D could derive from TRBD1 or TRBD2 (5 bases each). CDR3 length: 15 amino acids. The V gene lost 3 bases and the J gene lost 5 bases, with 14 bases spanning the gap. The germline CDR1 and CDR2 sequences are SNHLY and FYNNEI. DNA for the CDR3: TGTGCCAGCAGTGAGTGGGCAGTGGGGGACAATGAGCAGTTCTTC. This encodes CASSEWAVGDNEQFF.

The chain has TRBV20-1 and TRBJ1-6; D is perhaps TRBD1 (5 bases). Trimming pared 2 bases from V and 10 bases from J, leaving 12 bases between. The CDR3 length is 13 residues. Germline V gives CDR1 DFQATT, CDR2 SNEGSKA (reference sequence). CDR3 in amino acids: CSARYGQGSPLHF. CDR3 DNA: TGCAGTGCTAGATACGGTCAGGGATCACCCCTCCACTTT.

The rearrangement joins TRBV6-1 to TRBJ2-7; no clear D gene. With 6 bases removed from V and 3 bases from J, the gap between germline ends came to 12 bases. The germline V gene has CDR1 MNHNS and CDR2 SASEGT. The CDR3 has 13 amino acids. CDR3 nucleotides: TGTGCCAGCAGCCTTGAAAGAAGCTACGAGCAGTACTTC. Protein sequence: CASSLERSYEQYF.

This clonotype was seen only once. Written as DNA, the CDR3 is TGTGCCAGCAGCCAAGAGATTGCCGGGAGCTCTGGAAACACCATATATTTT. Translated, it gives CASSQEIAGSSGNTIYF. V gene TRBV4-2 combines with J gene TRBJ1-3; D gene uncertain. Germline CDR1 LGHNA, CDR2 YNFKEQ. The V end lost 0 bases, the J end lost 0 bases, and 12 bases lay between the germline ends. The CDR3 is made up of 17 amino acids.

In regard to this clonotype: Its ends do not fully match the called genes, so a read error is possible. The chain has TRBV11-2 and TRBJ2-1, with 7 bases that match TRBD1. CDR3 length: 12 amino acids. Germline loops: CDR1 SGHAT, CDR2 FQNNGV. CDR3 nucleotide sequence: TGTGCCAGCAGCTTAGATCGGGACAGAGGGGTCTTC. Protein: CASSLDRDRGVF.

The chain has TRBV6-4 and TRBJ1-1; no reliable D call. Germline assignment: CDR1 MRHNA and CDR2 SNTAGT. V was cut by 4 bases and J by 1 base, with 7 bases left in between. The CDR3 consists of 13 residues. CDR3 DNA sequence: TGTGCCAGCAGTGTAGAGGAGAACACTGAAGCTTTCTTT. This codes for CASSVEENTEAFF.

As DNA, the CDR3 is TGTGCCAGCAGCCAAGGTGTGGGGAACCAAGAGACCCAGTACTTC. Encoded protein: CASSQGVGNQETQYF. This chain connects TRBV14 to TRBJ2-5; no definite D call. V lost 1 base and J 0 bases, leaving 9 bases between the germline ends. The germline V gene has CDR1 SGHDN and CDR2 FVKESK. This CDR3 contains 15 residues.

CDR3 in DNA: TGTGCCTGGAGTGTGGGGTCGAGTAGCTATGGCTACACCTTC. It specifies CAWSVGSSSYGYTF. The genes are TRBV30 and TRBJ1-2; D unclear. The CDR3 covers 14 residues. V shed 0 bases and J shed 4 bases, with 12 bases lying between them. Looked up from germline, CDR1 is GTSNPN and CDR2 is SVGIG (reference sequence).